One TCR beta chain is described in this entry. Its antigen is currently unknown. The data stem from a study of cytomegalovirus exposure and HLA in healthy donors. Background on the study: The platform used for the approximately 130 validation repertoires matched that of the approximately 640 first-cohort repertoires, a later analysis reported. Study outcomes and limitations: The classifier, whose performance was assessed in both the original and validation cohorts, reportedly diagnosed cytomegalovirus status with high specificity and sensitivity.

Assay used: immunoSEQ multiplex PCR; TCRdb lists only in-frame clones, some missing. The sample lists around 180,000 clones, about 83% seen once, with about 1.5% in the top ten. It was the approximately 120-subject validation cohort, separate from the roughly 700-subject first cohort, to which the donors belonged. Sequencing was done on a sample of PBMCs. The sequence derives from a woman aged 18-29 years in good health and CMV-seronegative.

The CDR3 coding sequence is TGTGCCACGCGCCCGGGACAGGGGGCCTACGAGCAGTACTTC. This encodes CATRPGQGAYEQYF. The chain couples TRBV10-3 to TRBJ2-7; 11 nucleotides match TRBD1. After removal of 10 bases from V and 2 bases from J, the junction contained 7 bases not matched to a gene. The CDR3 extends over 14 amino acids. Germline V CDR1 and CDR2: ENHRY, SYGVKD.